This TCR beta chain was obtained from a study of T cell repertoires in cytomegalovirus infection. Study-level information: It can be stated that public TCR beta signatures indicated CMV infection as well as a matching HLA type. Notes on the study in general: Totalled public TCR beta family frequency picked out people who carried CMV plus the relevant HLA. The ex vivo response was dominated by HLA-C-restricted CMV-specific TCR beta clonotypes.

Regarding this clonotype: As yet, its antigen is unknown.

In TCRdb, the reads were re-called with MiXCR into one record per CDR3 protein. The sample includes fewer than 250,000 distinct CDR3 sequences, 22% seen only once; the top ten take 15% to 20%. Trimming shortened V by 7 bases and J by 2 bases, and 15 bases separated the two germline ends. The CDR3 loop spans 14 amino acids. The germline V gene has CDR1 SGHVS and CDR2 FNYEAQ. What was sequenced was CD8+ T cells from PBMCs. The chain has TRBV7-6 and TRBJ2-7, with D perhaps given as TRBD1 or TRBD2 (5 bases each). The receptor comes from a human donor in good health (CMV status not recorded). Some clones in this sample may be carry-over from other donors' samples. For the CDR3, the DNA is TGTGCCAGCAAGGGTTCAGGGACCGCCTACGAGCAGTACTTC. Encoded protein: CASKGSGTAYEQYF.